A single sample is the source of the 8 T cell receptor beta chains below, sequenced in a study of blood T cells in healthy people across ages. It was with a sample-barcoded 5' primer and a J-beta primer mix that a second PCR of roughly 7 to 12 cycles was run. TCRdb re-derived calls from the 5' RACE reads in MiXCR, one entry per CDR3 protein. The top ten clones hold around 2.9% of a sample with around 800,000 distinct CDR3 sequences, roughly 25% of them seen once. These data also featured in a second study, about T cells of mothers and their children.

The source material was blood. The receptors were gathered from a boy younger than 18 in good health.

J is TRBJ2-7 and V is TRBV20-1; perhaps D is TRBD1 or TRBD2 (5 bases each). Trimming removed 5 bases at V and 6 bases at J, with 14 bases between. Germline-derived CDR1 and CDR2 are DFQATT and SNEGSKA (reference sequence). The CDR3 runs 12 residues. The CDR3 here is CSARGQAGEQYF. CDR3 DNA: TGCAGTGCTCGGGGCCAAGCCGGCGAGCAGTACTTC.

V gene TRBV28 combines with J gene TRBJ2-3; D is ambiguous. CDR3 length: 15 residues. Germline V gene lookup returns CDR1 MDHEN and CDR2 SYDVKM. V was pared by 6 bases and J by 4 bases, with 17 bases between. The CDR3 protein is CASSPGAGPADTQYF. Written as DNA, the CDR3 is TGTGCCAGCAGCCCGGGTGCAGGTCCAGCAGATACGCAGTATTTT.

V is TRBV20-1 and J is TRBJ1-1; D possibly corresponds to TRBD1 (5 bases). Germline V gives CDR1 DFQATT, CDR2 SNEGSKA (reference sequence). The CDR3 totals 14 residues. Trimming stripped 1 base from V and 1 base from J, with 10 bases between. The CDR3 region is CSARGDSSNTEAFF. CDR3 bases: TGCAGTGCTAGAGGGGACTCCTCGAACACTGAAGCTTTCTTT.

This clonotype was seen at least ten times. The chain is built from TRBV3-1 and TRBJ1-4; 7 bases agree with TRBD1. J was trimmed by 7 bases and V by 2 bases; bases with no gene match: 7. The CDR3 length is 15 residues. Germline assignment: CDR1 LGHDT and CDR2 YNNKEL (reference sequence). In nucleotides, the CDR3 is TGTGCCAGCAGCCAACTGGGGACAGTTGGTGAAAAACTGTTTTTT. Protein: CASSQLGTVGEKLFF.

This clonotype was seen only a few times. The rearrangement links TRBV7-9 to TRBJ2-1; 9 bases agree with TRBD1. The better agreement between TRBJ2-7 and the DNA end casts doubt on the J call. Looked up from germline, CDR1 is SEHNR and CDR2 is FQNEAQ (reference sequence). This CDR3 has 14 residues. CDR3 bases: TGTGCCAGCAGCTTGGGACAGGGAAAGGACGAGCAGTACTTC. Amino acid sequence: CASSLGQGKDEQYF.

V gene TRBV5-1 combines with J gene TRBJ1-3; 8 bases line up with TRBD1. Per the germline V gene, CDR1 is SGHRS and CDR2 is YFSETQ. The J segment lost 4 bases and the V segment lost 4 bases, leaving 4 bases of the junction unmatched. The CDR3 consists of 14 residues. Here the CDR3 reads CASSPDREGNTIYF. Written as DNA, the CDR3 is TGCGCCAGCAGCCCGGACAGGGAAGGAAACACCATATATTTT.

Turning to this clonotype: The conserved phenylalanine or tryptophan normally closing the CDR3 is absent here, so this likely arose from a read error. This chain links TRBV5-5 with TRBJ2-5; D might be TRBD1 or TRBD2, each matching 5 bases. The closer fit of TRBJ2-1 to the DNA end suggests the J call may be wrong. The V gene's germline CDR1 is SGHKS and CDR2 YYEKEE (reference sequence). The CDR3 loop spans 14 amino acids. The CDR3 sequence is CASSSGRNYNEQFY. Written as DNA, the CDR3 is TGTGCCAGCAGCTCGGGACGTAACTACAATGAGCAGTTCTAC.

The V gene is TRBV12-3 or TRBV12-4, the J gene TRBJ2-4; D might be TRBD1 (7 bases). CDR3 length: 12 amino acids. Trimming left V 5 bases short and J 16 bases short, with 18 bases between. In DNA form, the CDR3 reads TGTGCCAGCAGTGCGGGTGGAGGGACAGTCTACTTC. Protein sequence: CASSAGGGTVYF.